The 9 T cell receptor beta chains listed next were all sequenced from one sample in a study of blood T cell repertoires in COVID-19. Sequencing used immunoSEQ multiplex PCR; TCRdb keeps in-frame clones, though not all of them. The data contain about 530,000 clones, approximately 88% of them singletons. The sequenced material came from peripheral blood. These receptors were taken from a woman between 50 and 59 years old with COVID-19, enrolled during active disease.

The V gene is TRBV2, the J gene TRBJ1-4, with TRBD1 matching over 7 bases. The length of the CDR3 is 15 residues. The germline gives CDR1 SNHLY, CDR2 FYNNEI. The junction had 8 bases not matched to a gene; V was cut back by 5 bases and J by 5 bases. The DNA for the CDR3 is TGTGCCAGCAGTATCCGCAGGGGGAACAATGAAAAACTGTTTTTT. It yields the protein CASSIRRGNNEKLFF. The full variable domain, completed using reference TRBV2 and TRBJ1-4, is EPEVTQTPSHQVTQMGQEVILRCVPISNHLYFYWYRQILGQKVEFLVSFYNNEISEKSEIFDDQFSVERPDGSNFTLKIRSTKLEDSAMYFCASSIRRGNNEKLFFGSGTQLSVL.

The V gene is TRBV19, the J gene TRBJ2-7; 9 nucleotides align to TRBD1. With V trimmed by 7 bases and J by 5 bases, 12 bases remained unmatched. Germline CDR1 and CDR2: LNHDA and SQIVND (reference sequence). The CDR3 covers 15 residues. The CDR3 is CASTPRGTGIHEQYF. CDR3 DNA sequence: TGTGCCAGTACTCCGCGGGGGACAGGGATCCACGAGCAGTACTTC.

The sample holds one count of this clone. The chain uses TRBV30 and TRBJ1-2; maybe TRBD1 (6 bases). V gave up 4 bases and J gave up 6 bases, with 9 bases separating them. Germline assignment: CDR1 GTSNPN and CDR2 SVGIG (reference sequence). The CDR3 contains 11 residues. This CDR3 reads CAWMAGDGYTF. The CDR3 region has the DNA TGTGCCTGGATGGCAGGGGATGGCTACACCTTC.

The chain carries TRBV9 and TRBJ1-3; the D is unclear. The CDR3 runs 15 residues. Per the germline V gene, CDR1 is SGDLS and CDR2 is YYNGEE. Deletions cut 3 bases from V and 0 bases from J, with 10 bases between. CDR3 bases: TGTGCCAGCAGCGACAGTCTGCGCTCTGGAAACACCATATATTTT. This sequence encodes CASSDSLRSGNTIYF. The full variable domain, its missing parts supplied by reference TRBV9 and TRBJ1-3, is DSGVTQTPKHLITATGQRVTLRCSPRSGDLSVYWYQQSLDQGLQFLIQYYNGEERAKGNILERFSAQQFPDLHSELNLSSLELGDSALYFCASSDSLRSGNTIYFGEGSWLTVV.

The genes are TRBV7-9 and TRBJ2-1; TRBD2 aligns across 14 bases. This CDR3 is built from 19 residues. J gave up 2 bases and V 5 bases, and 11 bases lay outside the gene matches. Per germline, CDR1 SEHNR and CDR2 FQNEAQ (reference sequence). CDR3 DNA sequence: TGTGCCAGCAGCCCGCGACTAGCGGGGGGGCTCCCTGCCTACAATGAGCAGTTCTTC. This sequence encodes CASSPRLAGGLPAYNEQFF.

The genes are TRBV11-2 and TRBJ2-5; the match to TRBD1 covers 9 bases. Unmatched junction bases numbered 11, after V lost 6 bases and J lost 6 bases. In germline, CDR1 is SGHAT, CDR2 FQNNGV. The CDR3 is 15 amino acids. CDR3 coding DNA: TGTGCCAGCAGGACGAGTACAGGGGGCGGGAAGACCCAGTACTTC. This gives the protein CASRTSTGGGKTQYF.

This clone was detected only once. The genes are TRBV6-2 or TRBV6-3 and TRBJ1-1; 8 bases agree with TRBD1. The germline V gene encodes CDR1 MNHEY and CDR2 SVGEGT. V was pared by 2 bases and J by 6 bases, with 14 bases of the junction left unmatched. The CDR3 has 17 amino acids. The DNA for the CDR3 is TGTGCCAGCAGTTACGGGCCGGGCAGGGGGCTTGTCGCTGAAGCTTTCTTT. It specifies CASSYGPGRGLVAEAFF.

The chain uses TRBV5-1 and TRBJ1-2, with TRBD1 matching over 9 bases. This CDR3 has 14 amino acids. Germline values: CDR1 SGHRS, CDR2 YFSETQ. Trimming at V came to 4 bases and at J to 4 bases, leaving 5 bases not matched to a gene. Written as DNA, the CDR3 is TGCGCCAGCAGCGCACAGGGACAGGGCTATGGCTACACCTTC. Protein: CASSAQGQGYGYTF.

J is TRBJ1-2 and V is TRBV19; the match to TRBD1 covers 9 bases. The germline V gene encodes CDR1 LNHDA and CDR2 SQIVND (reference sequence). The CDR3 sequence is 14 residues long. V gave up 5 bases and J gave up 3 bases; unmatched junction bases: 4. The CDR3 region has the DNA TGTGCCAGTAGTGGATGGACAGGGGACTATGGCTACACCTTC. Translating it yields CASSGWTGDYGYTF.